These T cell receptor beta chains were read from a single sample in a study of blood T cells in healthy people across ages. In TCRdb, the 5' RACE reads were re-called with MiXCR into one record per CDR3 protein. The repertoire has about 650,000 distinct CDR3 sequences, about 32% of them found once; the top ten carry roughly 14%. The sequencing input was blood. All receptors derive from a woman at least 80 years old in good health. Each CDR3 is given without its conserved first and last residue.

v_call cdr3_aa
TRBV29-1 SVPSEGGGNQPQH
TRBV5-1 ASSKASRTLTPNEQF
TRBV7-9 ASSHYPGVNTEAF
TRBV3-1 ASSQERPSRLAGDTDTQY
TRBV7-2 ASRLAASYEQY
TRBV12-3/TRBV12-4 ASSSTWDLKGAYEQY
TRBV7-9 ASLNGGQGGEAF
TRBV13 TSSLNPVYGYT
TRBV6-6 ASLRGGGTDTQY
TRBV6-1 ASSEERRQPQH
TRBV20-1 SAISWTGGTDTQY
TRBV12-3/TRBV12-4 ASTPGHDEKLF
TRBV12-3/TRBV12-4 ASSISTASEQY
TRBV6-5 ASSYFGTVNTEAF
TRBV7-2 ASSLGTDGEGDTQY
TRBV11-2 ASSSWADSQY
TRBV20-1 SASIRVPGANVLT
TRBV28 ASSGSGTGGGQPQH
TRBV4-3 ASSQDFGEQF
TRBV20-1 SASRISVELLH
TRBV6-5 ASSYDSNRNQPQH
TRBV20-1 SAARTGENHGYT
TRBV18 ASSPTDYGYT
TRBV6-5 ASSWTGALRGTQY
TRBV7-3 ASSTSGGNYGYT
TRBV25-1 ASSHGPRTDTQY
TRBV7-9 ASSPGGSGGLNLHEQY
TRBV9 ASSAMSGDNTDTQY
TRBV7-3 ASSSGLAGQDEQF
TRBV6-2/TRBV6-3 ASSYSLTGRNSPLH
TRBV27 ASRRGAGTDTQY
TRBV9 ASSAQTLGETQY
TRBV9 ASSRDRSYEKLF
TRBV12-3/TRBV12-4 ASSLAGRGGVNEQF
TRBV3-1 ASSLPTVSGNTIY
TRBV11-2 ASSLTGQYNEQF
TRBV6-4 ASSDGTSRYNEQF
TRBV9 ASSPRQGTPYEQY
TRBV6-1 ASSEAGHRGNQPQH
TRBV7-8 ASSAPGSQGETQY
TRBV6-5 ASSYSKGGRVGKLF
TRBV4-2 ASSQEDQGAFQETQY
TRBV5-1 ASSPLMGGGQAILAKNIQY
TRBV6-5 ASSYSGTQY
TRBV10-3 AIRGAEDTQY
TRBV27 ASSLSTGVVGYT
TRBV11-2 ASSLDNTEAS
TRBV7-2 ASSIPRASGGHEQY
TRBV5-1 ASSLRGDYEQY
TRBV5-6 ASSPWGGVLDTQY
TRBV4-1 ASSHPDASGTFQETQY
TRBV7-8 ASSLASSETQY
TRBV20-1 SARGTDTSNQPQH
TRBV15 ATSRVADYNEQF
TRBV20-1 SASLRSGGADEQY
TRBV20-1 SASPRDEQF
TRBV6-1 ASRGSGAGEVDTQY
TRBV6-1 ASSVRDRGTGELF